This TCR beta chain was profiled in a study of blood T cell repertoires in COVID-19. Trimming left V 9 bases short and J 0 bases short, with 18 bases between. Germline CDR1 and CDR2: LNHDA and SQIVND (reference sequence). The CDR3 has 16 residues. Original data processing: Amplified reference gene primers provided the basis for estimating nucleated cell counts. TCRdb keeps only in-frame clones here, not all; method: immunoSEQ multiplex PCR. From that table come the V and J calls and clone size; the DNA was used to work out D and trimming. The sample yields some 200,000 clones, around 81% seen once. This sequence joins TRBV19 and TRBJ1-5, with D perhaps TRBD1 (5 bases). Source material: PBMCs or T cells enriched from blood (not recorded which). The source is a woman aged 45-59 years with acute COVID-19. The CDR3: CASNDHQDNSNQPQHF. DNA for the CDR3: TGTGCCAGCAATGACCACCAGGACAATAGCAATCAGCCCCAGCATTTT.